This entry lists 13 T cell receptor beta chains sequenced from one sample in a study of human T cells and chemical hapten exposure. As to time point: patch test 1, 2 weeks after DPC sensitization. As to treatment: therapeutic diphenylcyclopropenone sensitization with weekly scalp DPC. TCRdb re-derived calls from the RACE reads in MiXCR, one entry per CDR3 protein. The data hold 350,000 or so distinct CDR3 sequences, with around 7% observed a single time. Sequences were derived from whole blood, sampled in connection with sensitization to the hapten diphenylcyclopropenone (DPC). These receptors were taken from a woman younger than 35 with alopecia areata. Some clones in this sample may be carry-over from other donors' samples.

This rearrangement joins TRBV12-3 or TRBV12-4 to TRBJ1-5; D is unresolved. The CDR3 length is 12 residues. The V end was cut by 4 bases, the J end by 7 bases, with 8 bases between. The DNA of the CDR3 is TGTGCCAGCAGTTCCCTGTGGCAGCCCCAGCATTTT. Protein sequence: CASSSLWQPQHF.

The genes are TRBV5-4 and TRBJ1-6; 8 positions agree with TRBD1. The CDR3 is 17 residues long. Germline values: CDR1 SGHNT, CDR2 YYREEE (reference sequence). Trimming removed 3 bases from V and 6 bases from J; junction bases left unmatched: 11. This chain's CDR3 is CASSSASRTGRNSPLHF. In DNA, the CDR3 is TGTGCCAGCAGCTCAGCTTCCCGGACAGGGCGTAATTCACCCCTCCACTTT. Combining the CDR3 with reference TRBV5-4 and TRBJ1-6 gives the whole variable domain ETGVTQSPTHLIKTRGQQVTLRCSSQSGHNTVSWYQQALGQGPQFIFQYYREEENGRGNFPPRFSGLQFPNYSSELNVNALELDDSALYLCASSSASRTGRNSPLHFGNGTRLTVT.

This clonotype appeared many times. The chain uses TRBV10-3 and TRBJ2-7; 7 positions match TRBD1. J gave up 6 bases and V 10 bases, and 12 bases lay outside the gene matches. The length of the CDR3 is 13 residues. The V gene's germline CDR1 is ENHRY and CDR2 SYGVKD. Written as DNA, the CDR3 is TGTGCCACCCAGACAGGGCATCCTGGCGAGCAGTACTTC. Protein sequence: CATQTGHPGEQYF.

The rearrangement uses TRBV7-2 and TRBJ2-4; D is undetermined. The V end lost 3 bases, the J end lost 8 bases, and 5 bases lay between the germline ends. Germline lookup yields CDR1 SGHTA and CDR2 FQGNSA. The CDR3 covers 11 residues. In DNA, the CDR3 is TGTGCCAGCAGCTTTCATGACATTCAGTACTTC. This encodes CASSFHDIQYF.

This clonotype was observed at least ten times. This chain connects TRBV6-5 to TRBJ2-3; D is possibly TRBD1 (6 bases). The CDR3 length is 12 residues. Trimming took off 4 bases at V and 7 bases at J, with 9 bases between the two ends. From germline, CDR1 is MNHEY and CDR2 SVGAGI. The CDR3 region is CASSSQGNTQYF. As DNA, the CDR3 is TGTGCCAGCAGTTCCCAGGGGAATACGCAGTATTTT.

The V call is TRBV12-3 or TRBV12-4, the J call TRBJ2-5; D gene uncertain. CDR3 length: 14 amino acids. Between the trimmed V and J ends, which lost 5 bases and 1 base, there was a span of 11 bases. The CDR3 coding sequence is TGTGCCAGCAGTGTCCTCAGGCGCCAAGAGACCCAGTACTTC. This codes for CASSVLRRQETQYF.

The V gene is TRBV19, the J gene TRBJ1-6; the D gene is possibly TRBD1 (5 bases). V lost 7 bases and J lost 10, with 14 bases in between. In germline, CDR1 is LNHDA, CDR2 SQIVND (reference sequence). The CDR3 has 13 residues. CDR3 sequence reads: CASTENRQSPLHF. The CDR3 coding sequence is TGTGCCAGTACAGAGAACAGACAGTCACCCCTCCACTTT.

The chain recombines TRBV5-6 with TRBJ2-7, with D perhaps assigned TRBD1 or TRBD2 (5 bases each). Germline V gene data show CDR1 as SGHDT and CDR2 as YYEEEE. This CDR3 spans 13 amino acids. V was clipped by 2 bases and J by 6 bases, with 12 bases between them. The CDR3, as DNA: TGTGCCAGCAGCTTCCTCCGGGACGGCGAGCAGTACTTC. Protein product: CASSFLRDGEQYF.

V usage is TRBV20-1 and J usage is TRBJ2-7; no clear D gene. Deletions cut 6 bases from V and 0 bases from J, with 12 bases between. The CDR3 consists of 13 residues. CDR1 and CDR2 (germline): DFQATT, SNEGSKA (reference sequence). The CDR3 here is CSARVSSSYEQYF. The CDR3 DNA reads TGCAGTGCCCGCGTGAGCAGCTCCTACGAGCAGTACTTC.

Only a few counts were recorded for this clonotype. The rearrangement links TRBV6-6 to TRBJ1-5; 8 bases line up with TRBD1. The CDR3 extends over 14 amino acids. With 5 bases clipped from V and 4 bases from J, the junction kept 4 bases outside the gene matches. The germline CDR1 and CDR2 sequences are MNHNY and SVGAGI (reference sequence). CDR3 loop: CASSEDRVNQPQHF. The CDR3 DNA is TGTGCCAGCAGTGAGGACAGGGTAAATCAGCCCCAGCATTTT.

This chain links TRBV11-2 with TRBJ1-2; D unclear. CDR3 length equals 15 residues. CDR1 and CDR2 from the germline V gene are SGHAT and FQNNGV. V was cut by 3 bases and J by 5 bases, with 16 bases left in between. CDR3 nucleotides: TGTGCCAGCAGCTTTGGTTCCAGACGAGTTTATGGCTACACCTTC. Protein: CASSFGSRRVYGYTF.

This clonotype was counted a few times. The rearrangement links TRBV28 to TRBJ2-5, with D perhaps matching TRBD2 (5 bases). CDR1 MDHEN and CDR2 SYDVKM come from the germline V gene. This CDR3 comprises 15 residues. The ends were cut back, 7 bases at V and 7 bases at J, with 22 bases in the middle. As DNA, the CDR3 is TGTGCCAGCAATGGTGGGTTCATGGTCGGAGGGACCCAGTACTTC. This gives the protein CASNGGFMVGGTQYF.

This clonotype was observed a handful of times. The V call is TRBV7-2, the J call TRBJ2-3; D gene unclear. CDR3 length: 15 residues. Per the germline V gene, CDR1 is SGHTA and CDR2 is FQGNSA. The ends were cut back, 3 bases at V and 0 bases at J, with 10 bases in the middle. The DNA for the CDR3 is TGTGCCAGCAGCTTGTTGGTTCGAAGCACAGATACGCAGTATTTT. It specifies CASSLLVRSTDTQYF.